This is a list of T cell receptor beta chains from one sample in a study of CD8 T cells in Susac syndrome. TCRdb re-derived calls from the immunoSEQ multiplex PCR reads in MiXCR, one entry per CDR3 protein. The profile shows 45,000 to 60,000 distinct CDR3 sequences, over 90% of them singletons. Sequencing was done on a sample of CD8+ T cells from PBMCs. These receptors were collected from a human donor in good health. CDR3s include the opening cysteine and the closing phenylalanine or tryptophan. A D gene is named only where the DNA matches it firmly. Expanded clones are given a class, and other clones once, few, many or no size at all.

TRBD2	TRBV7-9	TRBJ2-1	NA	TGTGCCAGCAGCCGGGCGGGGGGTCTAGGGAATGAGCAGTTCTTC	CASSRAGGLGNEQFF
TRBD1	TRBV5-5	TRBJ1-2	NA	TGTGCCAGCATGACAGGGGGTAAGAACTATGGCTACACCTTC	CASMTGGKNYGYTF
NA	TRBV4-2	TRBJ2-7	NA	TGTGCCAGCAGCCAAGATATGGGGAGCTCCTACGAGCAGTACTTC	CASSQDMGSSYEQYF
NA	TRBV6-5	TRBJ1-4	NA	TGTGCCAGCAGTTGGGGACTTTTGGAAAAACTGTTTTTT	CASSWGLLEKLFF
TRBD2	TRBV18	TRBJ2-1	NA	TGTGCCAGCTCACCCGCGGGGGAGGGCCCCAATGAGCAGTTCTTC	CASSPAGEGPNEQFF
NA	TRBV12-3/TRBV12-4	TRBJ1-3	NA	TGTGCCAGCAGTCCCCGCGGGACTCCCGGAAACACCATATATTTT	CASSPRGTPGNTIYF
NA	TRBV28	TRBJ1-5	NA	TGTGCCAGCAGTTGGGATCAGCCCCAGCATTTT	CASSWDQPQHF
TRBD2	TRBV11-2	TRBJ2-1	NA	TGTGCCAGCAGCCGACTAGCTGAAGTGCGGGGTGAGCAGTTCTTC	CASSRLAEVRGEQFF
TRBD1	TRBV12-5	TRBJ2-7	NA	TGTGCTAGTGGTTTGGTAGTGACGGACAGGGCGGGGTACGAGCAGTACTTC	CASGLVVTDRAGYEQYF
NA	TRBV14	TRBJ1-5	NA	TGTGCCAGCAGCCAAGGGCAGGGACTCCCCCAGCATTTT	CASSQGQGLPQHF
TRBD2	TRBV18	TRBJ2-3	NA	TGTGCCAGCTTTGCTAGCGGGAGGGCACCACAAGAGGCAGATACGCAGTATTTT	CASFASGRAPQEADTQYF
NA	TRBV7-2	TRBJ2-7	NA	TGTGCCAGCAGCGTAACAGGACTGGTCTACGAGCAGTACTTC	CASSVTGLVYEQYF
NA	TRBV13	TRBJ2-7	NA	TGTGCCAGCAGCTTCAAAACAGGGATCGAACCCTACGAGCAGTACTTC	CASSFKTGIEPYEQYF
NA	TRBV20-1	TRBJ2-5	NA	TGCAGTGCTAGAGATTTGCGGAGAGCAGAGACCCAGTACTTC	CSARDLRRAETQYF
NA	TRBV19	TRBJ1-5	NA	TGTGCCAGTACCGTAGGACGGATTTATAGCAATCAGCCCCAGCATTTT	CASTVGRIYSNQPQHF
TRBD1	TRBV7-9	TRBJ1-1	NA	TGTGCCAGCAGCTTAAAAGACAGGGTGGACACTGAAGCTTTCTTT	CASSLKDRVDTEAFF
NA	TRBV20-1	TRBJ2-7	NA	TGCAGTGCCCTAGTGGGATACGAGCAGTACTTC	CSALVGYEQYF
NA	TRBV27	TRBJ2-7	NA	TGTGCCAGCGACGTTGGCAGCTCCTACGAGCAGTACTTC	CASDVGSSYEQYF
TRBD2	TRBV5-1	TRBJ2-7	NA	TGCGCCAGCAGCTTGATTTACACTAGCGGATACGAGCAGTACTTC	CASSLIYTSGYEQYF
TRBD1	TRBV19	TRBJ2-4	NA	TGTGCCAGTAGAGGGACAGGGGAGGACATTCAGTACTTC	CASRGTGEDIQYF
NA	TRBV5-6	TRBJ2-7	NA	TGTGCCAGCAGCTTGATGAGGAGGGGACGTTTTTACGAGCAGTACTTC	CASSLMRRGRFYEQYF
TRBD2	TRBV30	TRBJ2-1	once	TGTGCCTGGGCCCGATTAGCGGGACCCTCCTACAATGAGCAGTTCTTC	CAWARLAGPSYNEQFF
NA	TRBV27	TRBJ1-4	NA	TGTGCCAGCAGTTGGGGCACGACAACTAATGAAAAACTGTTTTTT	CASSWGTTTNEKLFF
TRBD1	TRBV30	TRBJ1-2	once	TGTGCCTGGACGTGGACAGGGGAGGTTTATGGCTACACCTTC	CAWTWTGEVYGYTF
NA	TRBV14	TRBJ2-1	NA	TGTGCCAGCAGCCAGAGTGGGGACACAGGCTACAATGAGCAGTTCTTC	CASSQSGDTGYNEQFF
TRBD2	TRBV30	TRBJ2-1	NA	TGTGCCTGGAGTTCTGGACTAGCGGGAGAGTACTACAATGAGCAGTTCTTC	CAWSSGLAGEYYNEQFF
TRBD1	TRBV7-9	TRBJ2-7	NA	TGTGCCAGCAGCCCCCTGGCTCCCGGGACAGAGACTTCCTACGAGCAGTACTTC	CASSPLAPGTETSYEQYF
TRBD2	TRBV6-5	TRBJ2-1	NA	TGTGCCAGCAGACACACTAGCGGATCCTACAATGAGCAGTTCTTC	CASRHTSGSYNEQFF
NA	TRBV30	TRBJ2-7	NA	TGTGCCTGGAGTGGGGGCGGTCTCCTACCCTCCTACGAGCAGTACTTC	CAWSGGGLLPSYEQYF
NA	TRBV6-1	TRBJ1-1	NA	TGTGCCAGCAGTTGGACGAACACTGAAGCTTTCTTT	CASSWTNTEAFF
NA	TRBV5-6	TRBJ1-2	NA	TGTGCCAGCAGCTTGGCCGGTGGGGGCTATGGCTACACCTTC	CASSLAGGGYGYTF
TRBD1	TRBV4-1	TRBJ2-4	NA	TGCGCCAGCAGCTACAGGGGCCTAGCCAAAAACATTCAGTACTTC	CASSYRGLAKNIQYF
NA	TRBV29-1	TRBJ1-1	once	TGCATGGGGGAAATGAACACTGAAGCTTTCTTT	CMGEMNTEAFF
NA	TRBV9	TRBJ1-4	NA	TGTGCCAGCAGCATTGGGACCACTAATGAAAAACTGTTTTTT	CASSIGTTNEKLFF
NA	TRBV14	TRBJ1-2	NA	TGTGCCAGCAGCGACGACAGGACCTATGGCTACACCTTC	CASSDDRTYGYTF
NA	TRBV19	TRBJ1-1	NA	TGTGCCAGTAGCGATGCGGGACATAGTCCTACTGAAGCTTTCTTT	CASSDAGHSPTEAFF
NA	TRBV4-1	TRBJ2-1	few	TGCGCCAGCAGCCAAGACTTGAATGAGCAGTTCTTC	CASSQDLNEQFF
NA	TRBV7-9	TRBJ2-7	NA	TGTGCCAGCAGCTTAGGAAACAGGGAATACGAGCAGTACTTC	CASSLGNREYEQYF
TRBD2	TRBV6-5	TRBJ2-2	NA	TGTGCCAGCAGTTACGGGACTAGCCCGAACACCGGGGAGCTGTTTTTT	CASSYGTSPNTGELFF
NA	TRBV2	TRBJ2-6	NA	TGTGCCAGCAGTGCAATTAACTCTGGGGCCAACGTCCTGACTTTC	CASSAINSGANVLTF
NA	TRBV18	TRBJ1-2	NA	TGTGCCAGCTCACAGGAACGGGGGCTCGACTATGGCTACACCTTC	CASSQERGLDYGYTF
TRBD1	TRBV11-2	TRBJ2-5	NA	TGTGCCAGCAGCAAAGCGGGGACAGGGCAAGAGACCCAGTACTTC	CASSKAGTGQETQYF
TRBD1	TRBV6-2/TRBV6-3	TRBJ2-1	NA	TGTGCCAGCAGTTACGGGGTTCTAGCCTCCACAGGGGACAATGAGCAGTTCTTC	CASSYGVLASTGDNEQFF
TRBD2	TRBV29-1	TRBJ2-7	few	TGCAGCGTAGTGGAGCGGGAGCCTTACGAGCAGTACTTC	CSVVEREPYEQYF
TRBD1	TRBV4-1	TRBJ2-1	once	TGCGCCAGCAGCCAACCGACAGGGCCTGGGCTGGGGGAGCAGTTCTTC	CASSQPTGPGLGEQFF
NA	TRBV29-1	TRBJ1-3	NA	TGCAGCGTTGTTCAGCCAGCTGGAAACACCATATATTTT	CSVVQPAGNTIYF
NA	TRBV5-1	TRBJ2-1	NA	TGCGCCAGCAGCTTGGTGGGCTCGTCCTACAATGAGCAGTTCTTC	CASSLVGSSYNEQFF
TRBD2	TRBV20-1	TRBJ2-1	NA	TGCAGTGCTTGTCCTAGCGGGCCCGCGGTGTACAATGAGCAGTTCTTC	CSACPSGPAVYNEQFF
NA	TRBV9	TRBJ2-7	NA	TGTGCCAGCAGCGTAGAGGGTGACGGACCCTACGAGCAGTACTTC	CASSVEGDGPYEQYF
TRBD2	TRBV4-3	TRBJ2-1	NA	TGCGCCAGCAGCCAAGAGGTAGCGGGAGGGCCCAATGAGCAGTTCTTC	CASSQEVAGGPNEQFF